This T cell receptor beta chain was sequenced during a study of PD-1 blockade in classical Hodgkin lymphoma. Study summary: Intravenous infusions of nivolumab 3 mg/kg reached patients every 2 weeks.

V lost 8 bases and J 4 bases, leaving 20 bases between the germline ends. Germline V gene sequence: CDR1 MDHEN, CDR2 SYDVKM. There are 15 residues in the CDR3. Assay used: immunoSEQ multiplex PCR; TCRdb lists only in-frame clones, some missing. The data show over 70,000 clones, roughly 89% seen once. No patient escaped relapse after autologous stem cell transplantation, and brentuximab vedotin exposure varied. Note on this clone: What it recognizes is unknown.

Whole-study findings and limits: Baseline TCR diversity was reportedly lower in newly diagnosed patients than healthy donors. Complete responders matched newly diagnosed patients in baseline diversity.

The sequencing here drew on peripheral blood mononuclear cells (PBMCs), taken at baseline. This TCR was sampled from a human donor with classical Hodgkin lymphoma. The chain uses TRBV28 and TRBJ2-5; D is undetermined. The CDR3 region is CASSRPQGNGETQYF. CDR3 bases: TGTGCCAGCTCTCGCCCACAAGGGAACGGAGAGACCCAGTACTTC.